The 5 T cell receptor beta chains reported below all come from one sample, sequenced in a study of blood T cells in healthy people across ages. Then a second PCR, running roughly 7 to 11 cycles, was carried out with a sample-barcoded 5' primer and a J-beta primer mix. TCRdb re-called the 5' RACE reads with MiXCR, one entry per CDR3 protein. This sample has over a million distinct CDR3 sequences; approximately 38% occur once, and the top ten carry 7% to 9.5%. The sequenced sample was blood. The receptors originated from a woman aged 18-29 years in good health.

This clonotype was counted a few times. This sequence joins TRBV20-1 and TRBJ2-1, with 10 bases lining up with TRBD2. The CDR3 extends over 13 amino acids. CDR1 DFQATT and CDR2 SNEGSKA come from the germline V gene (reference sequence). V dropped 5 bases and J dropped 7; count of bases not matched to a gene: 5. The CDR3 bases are TGCAGTGCTTTAGCGGGAGGTATTAATGAGCAGTTCTTC. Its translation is CSALAGGINEQFF.

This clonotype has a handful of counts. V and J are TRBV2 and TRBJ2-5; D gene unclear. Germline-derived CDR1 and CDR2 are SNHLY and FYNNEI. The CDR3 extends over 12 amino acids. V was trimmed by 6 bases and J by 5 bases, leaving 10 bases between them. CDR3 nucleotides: TGTGCCAGCAGCGGGCTACTCGAGACCCAGTACTTC. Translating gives CASSGLLETQYF.

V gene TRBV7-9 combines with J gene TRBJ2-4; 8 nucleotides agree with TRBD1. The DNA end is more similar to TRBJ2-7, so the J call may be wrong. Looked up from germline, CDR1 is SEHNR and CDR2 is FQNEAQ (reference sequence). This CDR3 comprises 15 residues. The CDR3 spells CASSTRQGSSYEQYF. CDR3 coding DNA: TGTGCCAGCAGCACCCGACAGGGGAGCTCCTACGAGCAGTACTTC.

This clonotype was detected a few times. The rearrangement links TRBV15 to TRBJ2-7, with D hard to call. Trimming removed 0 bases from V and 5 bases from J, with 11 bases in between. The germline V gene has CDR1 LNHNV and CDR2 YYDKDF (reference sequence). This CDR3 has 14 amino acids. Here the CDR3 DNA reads TGTGCCACCAGCAGAGATCTTCTATCCCACGAGCAGTACTTC. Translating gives CATSRDLLSHEQYF.

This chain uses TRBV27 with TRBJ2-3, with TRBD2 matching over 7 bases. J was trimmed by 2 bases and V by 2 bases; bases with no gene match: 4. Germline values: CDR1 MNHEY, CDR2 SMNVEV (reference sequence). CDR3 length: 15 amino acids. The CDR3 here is CASSLDGGITDTQYF. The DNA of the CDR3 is TGTGCCAGCAGTTTAGACGGGGGGATCACAGATACGCAGTATTTT.